The 15 T cell receptor beta chains below all came from one sample that was sequenced in a study of identifying expanded T cells in peripheral blood. Repertoires were generated with immunoSEQ multiplex PCR, while TCRdb's copy carries only in-frame clones and drops some. The sample comprises some 81,000 clones, around four fifths of which are singletons, and 15% to 20% rests with the top ten. The sample consisted of blood. These receptors all stem from a person aged 18 to 70 in good health.

V usage is TRBV7-2 and J usage is TRBJ1-3, with a possible D match to TRBD1 (5 bases). The germline V gene encodes CDR1 SGHTA and CDR2 FQGNSA. The length of the CDR3 is 14 residues. V was clipped by 7 bases and J by 0 bases, with 10 bases between them. This chain's CDR3 is CASKGANSGNTIYF. The CDR3 coding sequence is TGTGCCAGCAAAGGGGCCAACTCTGGAAACACCATATATTTT.

This clone was recorded only once. The CDR3 reads CASSSPLGNEQFF. CDR3 DNA sequence: TGTGCCAGCAGCTCTCCTCTGGGGAATGAGCAGTTCTTC. The chain is built from TRBV11-2 and TRBJ2-1, with D uncertain. Germline V gene data show CDR1 as SGHAT and CDR2 as FQNNGV. The length of the CDR3 is 13 residues. With 4 bases removed from V and 7 bases from J, the gap between germline ends came to 11 bases.

V and J are TRBV11-3 and TRBJ2-7, with a possible D match to TRBD2 (6 bases). Deletions cut 1 base from V and 4 bases from J, with 11 bases between. From germline, CDR1 is SGHNT and CDR2 YENEEA. This CDR3 is built from 14 residues. DNA of the CDR3: TGTGCCAGCAGCTTAGGAGGGGAGGTTTACGAGCAGTACTTC. This encodes CASSLGGEVYEQYF.

The chain has TRBV28 and TRBJ2-1, with 7 positions matching TRBD2. CDR1 is MDHEN, CDR2 SYDVKM, per germline. The CDR3 loop spans 16 amino acids. The junction had 7 bases not matched to a gene; V was cut back by 5 bases and J by 0 bases. In DNA, the CDR3 is TGTGCCAGCAGTGAGGCGGGAGTGGGCTCCTACAATGAGCAGTTCTTC. This translates into CASSEAGVGSYNEQFF.

This clone appeared a single time. V is TRBV18 and J is TRBJ2-3, with TRBD2 matching 9 bases. V dropped 5 bases and J dropped 5; count of bases not matched to a gene: 11. Germline loops: CDR1 KGHSH, CDR2 LQKENI. CDR3 size: 16 residues. The CDR3 region has the DNA TGTGCCAGCTCATCCACACTGGGACTAGCAATAGATACGCAGTATTTT. Its translation is CASSSTLGLAIDTQYF. Drawing the rest from reference TRBV18 and TRBJ2-3, the complete variable domain is NAGVMQNPRHLVRRRGQEARLRCSPMKGHSHVYWYRQLPEEGLKFMVYLQKENIIDESGMPKERFSAEFPKEGPSILRIQQVVRGDSAAYFCASSSTLGLAIDTQYFGPGTRLTVL.

This chain uses TRBV5-6 with TRBJ2-1; D gene unclear. The CDR3 covers 12 residues. From germline, CDR1 is SGHDT and CDR2 YYEEEE. V lost 0 bases, J lost 8 bases, and 6 bases lay in between. The CDR3 loop is CASSLGGYEQFF. DNA for the CDR3: TGTGCCAGCAGCTTGGGAGGCTATGAGCAGTTCTTC.

With regard to this clone: Other DNA sequences in the same sample also yield this CDR3. The chain links TRBV5-1 to TRBJ1-2; 8 nucleotides line up with TRBD1. Looked up from germline, CDR1 is SGHRS and CDR2 is YFSETQ. The trim removed 4 bases at V and 0 bases at J, leaving 5 bases unmatched. This CDR3 has 15 amino acids. CDR3: CASSLETGANYGYTF. CDR3 in DNA: TGCGCCAGCAGCCTAGAGACAGGGGCTAACTATGGCTACACCTTC.

The chain uses TRBV6-6 and TRBJ2-7; 7 bases agree with TRBD1. The V gene's germline CDR1 is MNHNY and CDR2 SVGAGI (reference sequence). The V and J ends lost 5 bases and 7 bases, in that order; junction bases with no gene match: 5. The CDR3 is 12 amino acids. The CDR3 nucleotides read TGTGCCAGCAGTCCTCAGGGGGTTGAGCAGTACTTC. Residues: CASSPQGVEQYF.

This chain joins TRBV11-3 and TRBJ2-2, with 9 bases fitting TRBD1. There are 16 residues in the CDR3. Germline lookup yields CDR1 SGHNT and CDR2 YENEEA. Germline trimming cut 1 base from V and 6 bases from J; bases unmatched to any gene: 6. DNA for the CDR3: TGTGCCAGCAGCTTAGGATTGACAGGGGGTCCCGGGGAGCTGTTTTTT. It yields the protein CASSLGLTGGPGELFF.

The chain couples TRBV19 to TRBJ1-3; TRBD1 is a possible D gene (5 bases). Trimming removed 3 bases at V and 1 base at J, with 10 bases between. This CDR3 is built from 15 residues. CDR1 and CDR2 from the germline V gene are LNHDA and SQIVND (reference sequence). CDR3 loop: CASSIQGPSGNTIYF. The DNA for the CDR3 is TGTGCCAGTAGTATTCAGGGCCCGTCTGGAAACACCATATATTTT.

As DNA, the CDR3 is TGTGCCATCGGAAGCGGACTCACAGATACGCAGTATTTT. This encodes CAIGSGLTDTQYF. The V call is TRBV10-3, the J call TRBJ2-3; D possibly corresponds to TRBD2 (5 bases). Germline V gene lookup returns CDR1 ENHRY and CDR2 SYGVKD. The CDR3 contains 13 residues. The V end lost 8 bases, the J end lost 2 bases, and 11 bases lay between the germline ends.

The chain joins TRBV5-6 to TRBJ2-7, with 7 bases matching TRBD1. J gave up 10 bases and V 4 bases, and 23 bases lay outside the gene matches. The CDR3 has 17 residues. Germline CDR1 reads SGHDT; CDR2 reads YYEEEE. CDR3 sequence (DNA): TGTGCCAGCAGCCCGCCTGGTTGGAGACAGGGTTGGGGGCAACAGTACTTC. Translated, it gives CASSPPGWRQGWGQQYF. Full variable domain (remainder filled in from reference TRBV5-6 and TRBJ2-7): DAGVTQSPTHLIKTRGQQVTLRCSPKSGHDTVSWYQQALGQGPQFIFQYYEEEERQRGNFPDRFSGHQFPNYSSELNVNALLLGDSALYLCASSPPGWRQGWGQQYFGPGTRLTVT.

This chain connects TRBV6-6 to TRBJ2-7; perhaps TRBD2 as D (5 bases). V lost 3 bases to trimming and J lost 4 bases, with 13 bases between them. The germline V gene has CDR1 MNHNY and CDR2 SVGAGI (reference sequence). This CDR3 contains 14 residues. The CDR3 spells CASSYGGGPYEQYF. For the CDR3, the DNA is TGTGCCAGCAGTTATGGCGGAGGCCCATACGAGCAGTACTTC.

This clone has more than one count but fewer than ten. The chain couples TRBV29-1 to TRBJ2-3; no clear D gene. CDR1 is SQVTM and CDR2 is ANQGSEA in the germline V gene. Trimming pared 2 bases from V and 1 base from J, leaving 7 bases between. The CDR3 runs to 13 residues. CDR3 DNA sequence: TGCAGCGTTGAACGGGTCGGCACAGATACGCAGTATTTT. This translates into CSVERVGTDTQYF.

The rearrangement uses TRBV7-8 and TRBJ2-5; D perhaps matches TRBD1 (6 bases). CDR1 is SGHVS and CDR2 is FQNEAQ in the germline V gene. Trimming shortened V by 3 bases and J by 1 base, and 9 bases separated the two germline ends. CDR3 length equals 14 residues. The CDR3 region has the DNA TGTGCCAGCAGCTTTACAGGGTTCCAAGAGACCCAGTACTTC. Translation: CASSFTGFQETQYF.